The 3 T cell receptor beta chains below come from one sample, sequenced in a study of human T cells and chemical hapten exposure. Unique molecular identifiers were attached to individual cDNA molecules during library preparation. One entry per CDR3 protein results from TCRdb running MiXCR on the reads. The profile shows about 120,000 distinct CDR3 sequences, approximately 9% of them singletons. Unfractionated whole blood yielded total RNA. Sequenced: whole blood. The receptors here all came from a human donor in good health. Some clones in this sample may be carry-over from other donors' samples.

The chain has TRBV10-2 and TRBJ2-3; TRBD2 matches 13 bases. CDR3 length equals 15 residues. Germline-derived CDR1 and CDR2 are WSHSY and SAAADI. Trimming at V came to 6 bases and at J to 4 bases, leaving 4 bases not matched to a gene. CDR3 DNA: TGCGCCAGCAGAGAAACTAGCGGGAGGGCAGATACGCAGTATTTT. Translation gives CASRETSGRADTQYF.

This clonotype appeared a few times. The chain carries TRBV20-1 and TRBJ2-1, with D possibly matching TRBD1 (6 bases). CDR3 length: 14 residues. CDR1 DFQATT and CDR2 SNEGSKA come from the germline V gene (reference sequence). Trimming removed 4 bases from V and 1 base from J, with 11 bases in between. DNA of the CDR3: TGCAGTGCTACCGGGACAACTTCCTACAATGAGCAGTTCTTC. This encodes CSATGTTSYNEQFF.

The sample holds a few counts of this clonotype. The rearrangement joins TRBV6-1 to TRBJ1-4, with D tentatively TRBD1 (5 bases). Trimming shortened V by 2 bases and J by 5 bases, and 18 bases separated the two germline ends. CDR3 length: 17 amino acids. Germline CDR1 is MNHNS and CDR2 is SASEGT. The CDR3 spells CASSENIRSGQNEKLFF. The CDR3 bases are TGTGCCAGCAGTGAAAATATTCGGTCAGGGCAGAATGAAAAACTGTTTTTT.